A single sample gave rise to the 18 T cell receptor beta chains below, sequenced in a study of T cells expressing NK-cell markers. After re-calling the 5' RACE reads, TCRdb lists one entry per CDR3 protein, DNA absent. This listing includes 300,000 to 450,000 distinct CDR3 sequences. Sequenced input: blood T cells: a sorted CD56 or NKG2C T cell subset, CD4+ or CD8+ T cells, or bulk PBMC T cells (not recorded which). The receptors shown here come from a man aged 18-75 years in good health.

The chain uses TRBV19 and TRBJ1-2; TCRdb's D gene call, TRBD1, goes unchecked for lack of DNA. CDR3 length: 13 amino acids. Germline loops: CDR1 LNHDA, CDR2 SQIVND (reference sequence). The CDR3 here is CASSVPGRSGYTF.

The rearrangement uses TRBV5-1 and TRBJ2-5; TCRdb's D gene call, TRBD2, goes unchecked for lack of DNA. The CDR3 runs 18 residues. Germline V lookup: CDR1 SGHRS, CDR2 YFSETQ. CDR3: CASSLVSLAGYPLETQYF. Together with reference TRBV5-1 and TRBJ2-5, the CDR3 gives the full variable domain: KAGVTQTPRYLIKTRGQQVTLSCSPISGHRSVSWYQQTPGQGLQFLFEYFSETQRNKGNFPGRFSGRQFSNSRSEMNVSTLELGDSALYLCASSLVSLAGYPLETQYFGPGTRLLVL.

The chain is built from TRBV20-1 and TRBJ2-3; there is no DNA to check the TCRdb D call of TRBD1. The CDR3 extends over 15 amino acids. Germline loops: CDR1 DFQATT, CDR2 SNEGSKA (reference sequence). This chain's CDR3 is CSALRGGGATDTQYF.

The chain employs TRBV27 and TRBJ2-1; there is no DNA to check the TCRdb D call of TRBD1. The CDR3 is 16 residues long. Germline V gives CDR1 MNHEY, CDR2 SMNVEV (reference sequence). The CDR3: CASSLVAGGPYNEQFF.

The V gene is TRBV2, the J gene TRBJ2-7. CDR1 SNHLY and CDR2 FYNNEI come from the germline V gene. The CDR3 has 11 amino acids. CDR3 sequence: CASRNHYEQYF.

J is TRBJ2-7 and V is TRBV6-1; TCRdb gives TRBD2 as the D gene, but with no DNA this cannot be confirmed. Germline CDR1 reads MNHNS; CDR2 reads SASEGT. The CDR3 is 15 amino acids. The CDR3 spells CASSSGTLQPYEQYF.

The V call is TRBV24-1, the J call TRBJ2-1. Looked up from germline, CDR1 is KGHDR and CDR2 is SFDVKD. The CDR3 spans 14 residues. CDR3 protein: CAQRSDTSYNEQFF.

The rearrangement links TRBV30 to TRBJ2-2; TCRdb's assignment of TRBD1 cannot be checked, as there is no DNA. The CDR3 is 14 residues long. Per germline, CDR1 GTSNPN and CDR2 SVGIG (reference sequence). CDR3 loop: CAWSRTGNTGELFF.

V usage is TRBV7-8 and J usage is TRBJ2-5; lacking DNA, the TRBD2 call made by TCRdb goes unchecked. The CDR3 totals 15 residues. Looked up from germline, CDR1 is SGHVS and CDR2 is FQNEAQ. The CDR3 loop reads CASSWGLQYQETQYF.

This chain links TRBV6-1 with TRBJ2-2; TCRdb picks TRBD2, but there is no DNA to check that call. The CDR3 length is 16 residues. The germline V gene encodes CDR1 MNHNS and CDR2 SASEGT. The CDR3 loop is CASRRLAGGRTGELFF.

The chain couples TRBV5-1 to TRBJ2-3; the TRBD1 assignment by TCRdb is unverifiable without DNA. This CDR3 contains 15 residues. Germline V lookup: CDR1 SGHRS, CDR2 YFSETQ. This CDR3 reads CASSSGTLSTDTQYF. The full variable domain, with the rest looked up from reference TRBV5-1 and TRBJ2-3, is KAGVTQTPRYLIKTRGQQVTLSCSPISGHRSVSWYQQTPGQGLQFLFEYFSETQRNKGNFPGRFSGRQFSNSRSEMNVSTLELGDSALYLCASSSGTLSTDTQYFGPGTRLTVL.

The V and J genes are TRBV28 and TRBJ2-6; TCRdb's D gene call, TRBD1, goes unchecked for lack of DNA. The CDR3 has 16 amino acids. The V gene's germline CDR1 is MDHEN and CDR2 SYDVKM. The CDR3 sequence is CASSYGGTAGANVLTF. Full variable domain (rest looked up from reference TRBV28 and TRBJ2-6): DVKVTQSSRYLVKRTGEKVFLECVQDMDHENMFWYRQDPGLGLRLIYFSYDVKMKEKGDIPEGYSVSREKKERFSLILESASTNQTSMYLCASSYGGTAGANVLTFGAGSRLTVL.

The rearrangement uses TRBV28 and TRBJ2-5; with no DNA, the TCRdb D assignment of TRBD1 cannot be verified. The CDR3 extends over 13 amino acids. CDR1 and CDR2 (germline): MDHEN, SYDVKM. The CDR3 sequence is CASSLHGTETQYF.

The chain carries TRBV6-1 and TRBJ2-5; TCRdb names TRBD1, which stays unverified in the absence of DNA. This CDR3 contains 18 residues. CDR1 MNHNS and CDR2 SASEGT come from the germline V gene. CDR3 loop: CASRKSVGPTGPQETQYF.

CDR3 sequence reads: CASSPDRGRGQETQYF. This chain connects TRBV5-6 to TRBJ2-5; TCRdb proposes TRBD1, but this gene call is untestable without DNA. This CDR3 has 16 amino acids. Looked up from germline, CDR1 is SGHDT and CDR2 is YYEEEE.

The gene calls are TRBV19 and TRBJ2-1; checking the TCRdb D call of TRBD2 is not possible without DNA. The CDR3 has 19 amino acids. Germline V gene sequence: CDR1 LNHDA, CDR2 SQIVND (reference sequence). CDR3 loop: CASSMRGLAGGSSYNEQFF.

The V and J genes are TRBV6-1 and TRBJ1-5; with no DNA, the TCRdb D assignment of TRBD1 cannot be verified. The length of the CDR3 is 14 residues. CDR1 is MNHNS and CDR2 is SASEGT in the germline V gene. The chain's CDR3 is CASVGQGALQPQHF.

This chain joins TRBV11-2 and TRBJ2-2; the D call of TRBD1 rests on TCRdb alone, since no DNA is present to check it. Germline loops: CDR1 SGHAT, CDR2 FQNNGV. The CDR3 is 18 amino acids. The CDR3 loop reads CASSSLSRTGPNTGELFF.